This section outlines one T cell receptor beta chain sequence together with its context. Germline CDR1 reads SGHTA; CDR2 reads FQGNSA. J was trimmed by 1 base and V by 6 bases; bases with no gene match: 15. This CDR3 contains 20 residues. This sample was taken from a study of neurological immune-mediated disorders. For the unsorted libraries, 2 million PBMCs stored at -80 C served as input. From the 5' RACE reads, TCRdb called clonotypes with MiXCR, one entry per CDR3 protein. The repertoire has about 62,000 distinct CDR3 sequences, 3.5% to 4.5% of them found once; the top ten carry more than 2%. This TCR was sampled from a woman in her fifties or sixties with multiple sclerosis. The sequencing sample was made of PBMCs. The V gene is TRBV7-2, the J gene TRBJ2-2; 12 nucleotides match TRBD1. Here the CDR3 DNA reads TGTGCCAGCAGAATCCCCGGGACAGGGGGCTTACTCGAGAACACCGGGGAGCTGTTTTTT. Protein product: CASRIPGTGGLLENTGELFF.